The rows below give T cell receptor beta chains drawn from one sample of a study of regulatory T cells in long-lasting Graves disease. TCRdb reanalysed the multiplex PCR reads using MiXCR and keeps one entry per CDR3 protein. The data contain about 220,000 distinct CDR3 sequences, around a fifth of them singletons. This sample was also put to use in a study of T cells in Graves' hyperthyroidism and ophthalmopathy.

The specimen was peripheral blood mononuclear cells (PBMCs), collected at new diagnosis, from a patient treated with antithyroid drugs. All receptors derive from a woman aged 25 to 45 with Graves disease. CDR3s include the opening cysteine and the closing phenylalanine or tryptophan. D genes are given only for firm matches. Some rows have no size entry. The others give once, few or many, or a class for an expanded clone.

.	.	TRBJ2-5	TRBV10-3	CAISELLGGSQETQYF
.	many	TRBJ1-4	TRBV20-1	CSASGGVNEKLFF
.	many	TRBJ1-1	TRBV27	CASSPMDSRRTEAFF
TRBD1	many	TRBJ2-7	TRBV19	CASRPGQTNEQYF
TRBD1	many	TRBJ1-2	TRBV28	CASSLSDRGYGYTF
.	few	TRBJ1-6	TRBV5-1	CASSLNRGNNSPLHF
TRBD2	many	TRBJ2-1	TRBV7-2	CASSLVLAGVINEQFF
TRBD1	few	TRBJ1-1	TRBV5-6	CASSEGQGGVWNTEAFF
.	many	TRBJ1-1	TRBV7-6	CASSQTGTEAFF
.	few	TRBJ1-3	TRBV5-1	CASRTVGGNTIYF
.	many	TRBJ1-5	TRBV30	CAWSVEQASNQPQHF
TRBD2	.	TRBJ2-3	TRBV20-1	CSAPLLLAGGPDTQYF
.	many	TRBJ1-5	TRBV19	CASNFGGARQPQHF
TRBD1	many	TRBJ2-3	TRBV20-1	CSARDRGRDTQYF
TRBD1	.	TRBJ1-2	TRBV7-9	CASTPPDRNYGYTF
.	many	TRBJ1-5	TRBV6-1	CASRRRDINQPQHF
.	many	TRBJ1-1	TRBV7-9	CASSLAGRDTEAFF
.	many	TRBJ2-7	TRBV6-2/TRBV6-3	CASGPARAYEQYF
.	many	TRBJ1-2	TRBV6-1	CASRAGGGRYGYTF
TRBD1	.	TRBJ2-2	TRBV4-2	CASSPTGASTGELFF
TRBD1	many	TRBJ1-2	TRBV29-1	CSVRQGANYGYTF
TRBD2	many	TRBJ2-7	TRBV2	CASGAGGTYYEQYF
.	many	TRBJ1-2	TRBV28	CASSPNRNYGYTF
.	many	TRBJ2-1	TRBV12-3/TRBV12-4	CASSHGVSYNEQFF
TRBD2	many	TRBJ2-2	TRBV6-5	CASSYLASGRAGELFF
TRBD1	once	TRBJ2-7	TRBV12-3/TRBV12-4	CASSRDRGLTYEQYF
.	many	TRBJ2-7	TRBV29-1	CSVGATGSGEQYF
.	.	TRBJ2-5	TRBV7-3	CASSLGLWETQYF
.	many	TRBJ2-7	TRBV12-3/TRBV12-4	CASSREVVSEQYF
TRBD2	many	TRBJ2-7	TRBV7-6	CASSGRGGADEQYF
.	many	TRBJ2-7	TRBV10-3	CAISDRGSSYEQYF
.	many	TRBJ1-1	TRBV24-1	CATADGLNTEAFF
.	.	TRBJ1-2	TRBV2	CASSRDRLNGYTF
TRBD1	many	TRBJ1-5	TRBV2	CASRLLRQGHSNQPQHF
.	.	TRBJ1-5	TRBV18	CASSRSALRTDSNQPQHF
.	many	TRBJ2-3	TRBV19	CASSITDTQYF
TRBD2	many	TRBJ2-7	TRBV3-1	CASSMGLASNIYEQYF
.	many	TRBJ2-7	TRBV7-3	CASSPRPSEIYEQYF
TRBD1	many	TRBJ1-6	TRBV6-5	CASSFNAGTGNSPLHF
TRBD1	many	TRBJ1-1	TRBV3-1	CASIQGGGLTEAFF
.	many	TRBJ1-2	TRBV11-3	CASSLTGPYGYTF
.	few	TRBJ2-1	TRBV30	CAWSWGDPTYNEQFF
.	many	TRBJ1-1	TRBV19	CASSKRRNTEAFF
.	many	TRBJ2-3	TRBV5-1	CASSLATHYTDTQYF
.	.	TRBJ1-2	TRBV20-1	CSAPDPERYGYTF
.	many	TRBJ1-1	TRBV12-3/TRBV12-4	CASSGGLGVHTEAFF
.	many	TRBJ1-2	TRBV6-5	CASSYLRGGGYTF
.	.	TRBJ2-7	TRBV28	CASSRQTSYEQYF
.	many	TRBJ1-2	TRBV9	CASSVGVDNDPYGYTF
.	many	TRBJ2-7	TRBV5-1	CASSITTGAYEQYF
.	many	TRBJ1-1	TRBV30	CAWSVQPAGSTEAFF
.	many	TRBJ2-5	TRBV4-1	CASSQDRGPQGWETQYF
TRBD1	many	TRBJ1-2	TRBV28	CASSLFPSRLGQGTANYGYTF
.	.	TRBJ2-7	TRBV5-6	CASSLALLYGGEQYF